This T cell receptor beta chain is drawn from a study of blood T cell repertoires in COVID-19. Study at large: COVID-19 samples from acute and convalescent phases originated in the United States, Italy and Spain. T cells, B-cell-depleted T cells, or PBMCs provided the cDNA or gDNA that served as material.

Authors' analysis steps: Estimation of nucleated cell counts relied on the amplification of reference gene primers. Here immunoSEQ multiplex PCR was the method, and the copy in TCRdb shows in-frame clones only, minus some. That table is the source of V, J and clone size, and D and trimming were worked out from the DNA. The sample yields about 110,000 clones, around 81% seen once. The CDR3 runs to 15 residues. V lost 3 bases and J 7 bases, leaving 13 bases between the germline ends. Germline assignment: CDR1 MDHEN and CDR2 SYDVKM. Details on this clone: At the DNA level, this CDR3 is encoded by other sequences in the same sample as well.

Sequences were obtained from peripheral blood. This clonotype was sampled from a woman between 65 and 79 years old with acute or convalescent COVID-19. V usage is TRBV28 and J usage is TRBJ1-6, with D perhaps TRBD1 (5 bases). In DNA form, the CDR3 reads TGTGCCAGCAGTTTCCAGGGTAGGGGCAATTCACCCCTCCACTTT. Protein product: CASSFQGRGNSPLHF.